This TCR beta chain is from a study of human T cells and chemical hapten exposure. A few counts support this clonotype. From the RACE reads, TCRdb called clonotypes with MiXCR, one entry per CDR3 protein. The sample records under 45,000 distinct CDR3 sequences, 8% to 11% being singletons. The time point here: pre-sensitization, week 0. Treatment meaning: therapeutic diphenylcyclopropenone sensitization with weekly scalp DPC. The TCR was taken from a man aged 30-40 years with alopecia areata. Some clones in this sample may be carry-over from other donors' samples. The sample consisted of whole blood, taken in connection with sensitization to the hapten diphenylcyclopropenone (DPC).

As DNA, the CDR3 is TGCAGTGCTAGAGATAGACGGGGAGGGACCCCTGAAGCTTTCTTT. Translated, it gives CSARDRRGGTPEAFF. The chain combines TRBV20-1 with TRBJ1-1; perhaps TRBD1 as D (5 bases). V was cut by 0 bases and J by 6 bases, with 17 bases left in between. Germline V gene sequence: CDR1 DFQATT, CDR2 SNEGSKA (reference sequence). The CDR3 is 15 residues long.